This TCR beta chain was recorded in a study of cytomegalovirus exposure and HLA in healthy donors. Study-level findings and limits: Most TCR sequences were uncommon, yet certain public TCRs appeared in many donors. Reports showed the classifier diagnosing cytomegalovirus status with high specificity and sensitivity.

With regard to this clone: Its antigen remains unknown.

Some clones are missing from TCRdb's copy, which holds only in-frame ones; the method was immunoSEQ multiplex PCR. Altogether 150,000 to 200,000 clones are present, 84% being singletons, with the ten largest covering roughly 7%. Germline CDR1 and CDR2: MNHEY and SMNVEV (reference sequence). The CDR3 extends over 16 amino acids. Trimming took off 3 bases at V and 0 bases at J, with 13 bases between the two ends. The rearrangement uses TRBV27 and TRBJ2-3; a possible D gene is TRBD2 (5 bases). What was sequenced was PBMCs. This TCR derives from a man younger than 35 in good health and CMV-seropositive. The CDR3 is CASSFMASGSTDTQYF. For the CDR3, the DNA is TGTGCCAGCAGTTTTATGGCGAGCGGTAGCACAGATACGCAGTATTTT.